Presented here are 21 T cell receptor beta chains from one specimen sequenced in a study of blood T cell repertoires in COVID-19. Clones were read by immunoSEQ multiplex PCR, and TCRdb kept only the in-frame ones, dropping some. The repertoire includes roughly 100,000 clones, over 70% of them detected once, and 13% sits in the top ten. The sample consisted of peripheral blood. The receptor source for this set is a human donor in a cohort sampled during active or convalescent COVID-19.

The CDR3 nucleotides read TGTGCCAGTAGGGCCTTAGTAGCGGGCGCGGAAAACATTCAGTACTTC. Residues: CASRALVAGAENIQYF. This chain links TRBV19 with TRBJ2-4; 7 bases match TRBD2. This CDR3 spans 16 amino acids. Looked up from germline, CDR1 is LNHDA and CDR2 is SQIVND (reference sequence). V lost 6 bases, J lost 5 bases, and 13 bases stayed unmatched.

This clone turned up a few times. The chain is built from TRBV7-3 and TRBJ2-2; 9 bases align to TRBD2. After removal of 3 bases from V and 1 base from J, the junction contained 3 bases not matched to a gene. This CDR3 region has 16 residues. Germline V lookup: CDR1 SGHTA, CDR2 FQGTGA. In nucleotides, the CDR3 is TGTGCCAGCAGCTTCCCTAGCGGGGAGAACACCGGGGAGCTGTTTTTT. Translated, it gives CASSFPSGENTGELFF.

The gene calls are TRBV5-4 and TRBJ2-7; TRBD1 might be the D (6 bases). The germline V gene has CDR1 SGHNT and CDR2 YYREEE (reference sequence). V gave up 4 bases and J gave up 3 bases, with 14 bases separating them. CDR3 length: 14 amino acids. The CDR3, as DNA: TGTGCCAGCAGCGTTGGGTTAGGGGGCTACGAGCAGTACTTC. It is translated as CASSVGLGGYEQYF.

The chain employs TRBV18 and TRBJ2-5, with D possibly being TRBD2 (6 bases). Germline CDR1 KGHSH, CDR2 LQKENI. The V end lost 5 bases, the J end lost 5 bases, and 12 bases lay between the germline ends. The CDR3 is 13 amino acids. CDR3 loop: CASSEGLQETQYF. The DNA of the CDR3 is TGTGCCAGCTCAGAGGGACTGCAGGAGACCCAGTACTTC.

V is TRBV19 and J is TRBJ1-2; tentative D call: TRBD1 (6 bases). In germline, CDR1 is LNHDA, CDR2 SQIVND (reference sequence). The CDR3 spans 13 residues. The V end was cut by 9 bases, the J end by 5 bases, with 16 bases between. CDR3 coding DNA: TGTGCCAGCCGACCCGCAGGGGAGTATGGCTACACCTTC. Its protein is CASRPAGEYGYTF.

The V and J genes are TRBV5-5 and TRBJ1-4; 7 bases line up with TRBD1. Germline lookup yields CDR1 SGHKS and CDR2 YYEKEE (reference sequence). The J segment lost 3 bases and the V segment lost 3 bases, leaving 2 bases of the junction unmatched. The CDR3 is 14 residues long. As DNA, the CDR3 is TGTGCCAGCAGCTCGGGACAGTCTAATGAAAAACTGTTTTTT. Translated: CASSSGQSNEKLFF.

CDR3 region: CSAVQSSGNTIYF. DNA of the CDR3: TGCAGCGCCGTACAGAGCTCTGGAAACACCATATATTTT. The V and J genes are TRBV29-1 and TRBJ1-3; no clear D. This CDR3 is 13 amino acids long. CDR1 SQVTM and CDR2 ANQGSEA come from the germline V gene. Trimming shortened V by 7 bases and J by 0 bases, and 10 bases separated the two germline ends.

Regarding this clone: The junction differs from germline at one of its ends, possibly a read error. J is TRBJ2-7 and V is TRBV28, with D hard to call. The CDR3 is made up of 12 amino acids. The V gene's germline CDR1 is MDHEN and CDR2 SYDVKM. CDR3 DNA sequence: TGTGCCAGCAGTACTCCCTATGGGCACTCTGTCTTC. It translates to CASSTPYGHSVF. Combining the CDR3 with reference TRBV28 and TRBJ2-7 gives the whole variable domain DVKVTQSSRYLVKRTGEKVFLECVQDMDHENMFWYRQDPGLGLRLIYFSYDVKMKEKGDIPEGYSVSREKKERFSLILESASTNQTSMYLCASSTPYGHSVFGPGTRLTVT.

The J gene is TRBJ2-7, the V gene TRBV4-3; 8 bases match TRBD1. The CDR3 extends over 15 amino acids. Germline V gene sequence: CDR1 LGHNA, CDR2 YSLEER. The J segment lost 7 bases and the V segment lost 1 base, leaving 9 bases of the junction unmatched. The CDR3 DNA is TGCGCCAGCAGCCAAGCGTGGACAGGGAGGAGGGAGCAGTACTTC. It specifies CASSQAWTGRREQYF.

V and J are TRBV6-2 or TRBV6-3 and TRBJ1-1, with a possible D match to TRBD1 (5 bases). The germline V and J ends were trimmed by 0 bases and 4 bases, with 6 bases remaining between them. The length of the CDR3 is 13 residues. CDR1 is MNHEY, CDR2 SVGEGT, per germline. The CDR3 coding sequence is TGTGCCAGCAGTTACTCCGGGGGCACTGAAGCTTTCTTT. Amino acid sequence: CASSYSGGTEAFF.

The V call is TRBV19, the J call TRBJ1-2, with TRBD1 matching over 8 bases. CDR1 is LNHDA and CDR2 is SQIVND in the germline V gene (reference sequence). V was clipped by 6 bases and J by 2 bases; unmatched bases: 14. The CDR3 has 17 amino acids. This CDR3 is CASRRRIGTGTNYGYTF. DNA for the CDR3: TGTGCCAGTAGGAGAAGGATAGGGACAGGAACCAACTATGGCTACACCTTC.

With regard to this clone: One end of the junction fails to match germline, which may point to a read error. This chain links TRBV7-7 with TRBJ2-2; 7 bases fit TRBD2. The V gene's germline CDR1 is SSHAT and CDR2 FNYEAQ (reference sequence). The CDR3 consists of 15 residues. CDR3 protein: CASSQRGVGTGELFF. The DNA of the CDR3 is TGTGCTAGCAGTCAACGGGGGGTAGGAACCGGGGAGCTGTTTTTT.

The gene calls are TRBV5-1 and TRBJ2-3; perhaps TRBD1 as D (6 bases). Deletions cut 4 bases from V and 0 bases from J, with 21 bases between. This CDR3 spans 18 amino acids. Germline V gene data show CDR1 as SGHRS and CDR2 as YFSETQ. The CDR3 DNA reads TGCGCCAGCAGCCCGCGGGCTACAGGGAAAAGGAGCACAGATACGCAGTATTTT. As protein: CASSPRATGKRSTDTQYF. Variable domain in full (rest from reference TRBV5-1 and TRBJ2-3): KAGVTQTPRYLIKTRGQQVTLSCSPISGHRSVSWYQQTPGQGLQFLFEYFSETQRNKGNFPGRFSGRQFSNSRSEMNVSTLELGDSALYLCASSPRATGKRSTDTQYFGPGTRLTVL.

The chain's CDR3 is CASSPGVGQPQHF. CDR3 in DNA: TGTGCCAGCAGTCCAGGGGTGGGCCAGCCCCAGCATTTT. The chain employs TRBV27 and TRBJ1-5; a weak D match, TRBD1 (6 bases). Germline CDR1 is MNHEY and CDR2 is SMNVEV (reference sequence). V lost 5 bases, J lost 7 bases, and 12 bases lay in between. The CDR3 runs to 13 residues.

The chain combines TRBV7-9 with TRBJ2-7; 10 nucleotides agree with TRBD2. The CDR3 extends over 16 amino acids. CDR1 is SEHNR, CDR2 FQNEAQ, per germline (reference sequence). V dropped 0 bases and J dropped 7; count of bases not matched to a gene: 9. CDR3 DNA sequence: TGTGCCAGCAGCTTAGCTGGAGCGGGGGGGCTAGGAGAGCAGTACTTC. Translating it yields CASSLAGAGGLGEQYF.

The J gene is TRBJ1-2, the V gene TRBV10-1, with TRBD1 matching 7 bases. The trim removed 6 bases at V and 4 bases at J, leaving 8 bases unmatched. Per germline, CDR1 WNHNN and CDR2 SYGVQD (reference sequence). This CDR3 is built from 14 residues. In nucleotides, the CDR3 is TGCGCCAGCAGCGGTTCCAGGGGGACCTATGGCTACACCTTC. It specifies CASSGSRGTYGYTF.

The chain employs TRBV28 and TRBJ2-7; D is unclear. Trimming left V 5 bases short and J 2 bases short, with 10 bases between. CDR1 and CDR2 (germline): MDHEN, SYDVKM. This CDR3 is built from 13 residues. The chain's CDR3 is CASSQTVTYEQYF. CDR3 in DNA: TGTGCCAGCAGTCAAACGGTAACCTACGAGCAGTACTTC.

This clone came up a few times. V gene TRBV19 combines with J gene TRBJ2-4; 7 nucleotides match TRBD1. There are 15 residues in the CDR3. The germline V gene encodes CDR1 LNHDA and CDR2 SQIVND (reference sequence). The J segment lost 2 bases and the V segment lost 6 bases, leaving 7 bases of the junction unmatched. The CDR3 DNA sequence: TGTGCCAGTAGAAGGACAGGTGGGACCAAAAACATTCAGTACTTC. Protein product: CASRRTGGTKNIQYF.

The chain has TRBV10-1 and TRBJ2-3; TRBD1 matches 7 bases. V was clipped by 4 bases and J by 1 base; unmatched bases: 8. This CDR3 comprises 16 residues. CDR1 is WNHNN and CDR2 is SYGVQD in the germline V gene (reference sequence). CDR3 nucleotide sequence: TGCGCCAGCAGTGGGGGACAGTCCTTCCGCACAGATACGCAGTATTTT. This encodes CASSGGQSFRTDTQYF.

This clone was counted between two and nine times. The genes are TRBV7-2 and TRBJ1-4; perhaps TRBD1 as D (5 bases). This CDR3 is built from 14 residues. Germline V gene data show CDR1 as SGHTA and CDR2 as FQGNSA. Trimming removed 5 bases at V and 8 bases at J, with 15 bases between. The DNA of the CDR3 is TGTGCCAGCAGCCGGCCGGGGGGAAACGAAAAACTGTTTTTT. Translated, it gives CASSRPGGNEKLFF.

The CDR3: CASSFLGQAITDTQYF. The CDR3 nucleotides read TGTGCCAGCAGCTTCCTAGGACAGGCCATAACAGATACGCAGTATTTT. The V and J genes are TRBV11-2 and TRBJ2-3; 7 bases agree with TRBD1. The junction had 9 bases not matched to a gene; V was cut back by 3 bases and J by 3 bases. Germline values: CDR1 SGHAT, CDR2 FQNNGV. The CDR3 consists of 16 residues.